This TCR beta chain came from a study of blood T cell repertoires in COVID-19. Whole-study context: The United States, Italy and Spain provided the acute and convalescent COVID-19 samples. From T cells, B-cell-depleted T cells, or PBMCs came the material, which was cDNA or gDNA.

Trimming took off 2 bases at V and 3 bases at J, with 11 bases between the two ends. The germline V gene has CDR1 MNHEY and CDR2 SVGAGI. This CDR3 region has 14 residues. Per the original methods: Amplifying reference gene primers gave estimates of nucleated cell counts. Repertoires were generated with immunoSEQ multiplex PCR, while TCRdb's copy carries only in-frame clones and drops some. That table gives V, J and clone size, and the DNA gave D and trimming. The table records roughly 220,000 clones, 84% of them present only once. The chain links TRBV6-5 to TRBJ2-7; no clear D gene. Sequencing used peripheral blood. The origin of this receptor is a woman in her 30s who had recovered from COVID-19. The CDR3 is CASSYRGSVYEQYF. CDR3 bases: TGTGCCAGCAGTTACCGCGGCTCGGTCTACGAGCAGTACTTC.